The 2 T cell receptor beta chains below come from one sample, sequenced in a study of CD8 T cells in Susac syndrome. Reverse transcription of roughly 0.5 to 1 ug RNA was performed with random hexamers. TCRdb used MiXCR to reprocess the immunoSEQ multiplex PCR reads, holding one entry per CDR3 protein. The sample records over 95,000 distinct CDR3 sequences, around 90% being singletons. Source material: CD4+ T cells from PBMCs. Receptor source: a human donor in good health.

This sequence joins TRBV30 and TRBJ2-3; D tentatively reads TRBD1 or TRBD2 (5 bases each). CDR3 size: 16 residues. Germline CDR1 is GTSNPN and CDR2 is SVGIG (reference sequence). Trimming took off 1 base at V and 0 bases at J, with 14 bases between the two ends. CDR3 DNA: TGTGCCTGGAGTGACCCTCCTGGGGGTAGCACAGATACGCAGTATTTT. It translates to CAWSDPPGGSTDTQYF.

The V call is TRBV6-1, the J call TRBJ2-5, with D perhaps being TRBD1 or TRBD2 (5 bases each). The V end lost 5 bases, the J end lost 5 bases, and 12 bases lay between the germline ends. The germline V gene has CDR1 MNHNS and CDR2 SASEGT. The CDR3 is 13 amino acids. The CDR3 here is CASSHGTAETQYF. CDR3 nucleotide sequence: TGTGCCAGCAGTCATGGGACGGCGGAGACCCAGTACTTC.